This is a list of T cell receptor beta chains from one sample in a study of T cell responses to AZD1222 COVID-19 vaccine. Using immunoSEQ multiplex PCR, the repertoire was profiled, and TCRdb retains in-frame clones only, with some absent. This sample carries over 100,000 clones, under 95% of them seen once, and the ten largest clones take more than 1%. The sequencing here drew on peripheral blood, taken 28 days after the second AZD1222 dose. The receptors stem from an adult who received the AZD1222 COVID-19 vaccine. Each CDR3 is given with its conserved first and last residue. A D gene is named only where the DNA matches it firmly. Clone size is given for some rows only: seen once, a few or many times, or a class if the clone is expanded.

d_call	clone_size	j_call	v_call	cdr3_aa	cdr3_nt
TRBD2	.	TRBJ2-7	TRBV14	CASSPRLAGVWEQYF	TGTGCCAGCAGCCCCCGACTAGCGGGAGTTTGGGAGCAGTACTTC
.	.	TRBJ1-2	TRBV28	CASSFGGWTDSNYGYTF	TGTGCCAGCAGTTTCGGGGGATGGACAGATTCGAACTATGGCTACACCTTC
.	.	TRBJ1-5	TRBV29-1	CSVGWGGDSPQHF	TGCAGCGTTGGATGGGGCGGAGATTCGCCCCAGCATTTT
.	.	TRBJ1-2	TRBV10-3	CAISEGGNYGYTF	TGTGCCATCAGTGAGGGGGGGAACTATGGCTACACCTTC
.	.	TRBJ1-5	TRBV27	CASSLIGGHQPQHF	TGTGCCAGCAGTTTAATCGGGGGCCATCAGCCCCAGCATTTT
.	.	TRBJ1-2	TRBV7-8	CASSLSPGTKRRGGYTF	TGTGCCAGCAGCTTAAGTCCCGGGACTAAGCGTCGGGGAGGCTACACCTTC
.	.	TRBJ2-7	TRBV6-6	CASSPSDSYEQYF	TGTGCCAGCAGCCCTAGTGACTCCTACGAGCAGTACTTC
.	.	TRBJ1-5	TRBV7-3	CASSLTEGNQPQHF	TGTGCCAGCAGCTTAACCGAGGGCAATCAGCCCCAGCATTTT
.	.	TRBJ2-1	TRBV11-3	CASSLRSALSHNEQFF	TGTGCCAGCAGCTTACGGTCAGCCCTCTCCCACAATGAGCAGTTCTTC
.	.	TRBJ2-1	TRBV3-1/TRBV3-2	CASSPHLTPKGNEQFF	TGTGCCAGCAGCCCCCACTTGACACCTAAAGGCAATGAGCAGTTCTTC
.	.	TRBJ2-7	TRBV2	CASSERPGYYEQYF	TGTGCCAGCAGTGAAAGACCAGGGTACTACGAGCAGTACTTC
.	.	TRBJ2-5	TRBV24-1	CATSDYRAQETQYF	TGTGCCACCAGTGATTATAGGGCGCAAGAGACCCAGTACTTC
.	.	TRBJ1-1	TRBV11-2	CASSPDGGPYAEAFF	TGTGCCAGCAGCCCTGACGGAGGCCCTTACGCTGAAGCTTTCTTT
TRBD2	once	TRBJ2-2	TRBV10-3	CAISGASGRGELFF	TGTGCCATCAGTGGAGCTAGCGGGAGAGGAGAGCTGTTTTTT
TRBD1	.	TRBJ2-1	TRBV2	CASQPGTGGYEQFF	TGTGCCAGCCAACCCGGGACAGGGGGCTATGAGCAGTTCTTC
.	.	TRBJ1-2	TRBV5-4	CASTPRGARSYGYTF	TGTGCCAGCACCCCGAGGGGGGCGCGAAGCTATGGCTACACCTTC
.	.	TRBJ1-2	TRBV30	CAWRDRDKGDYGYTF	TGTGCCTGGAGGGACAGAGATAAGGGTGACTATGGCTACACCTTC
.	once	TRBJ1-1	TRBV6-5	CASGRVGALNTEAFF	TGTGCCAGCGGCCGCGTGGGGGCACTGAACACTGAAGCTTTCTTT
.	.	TRBJ2-7	TRBV5-1	CASSLSGGNYEQYF	TGCGCCAGCAGCTTGAGTGGTGGAAATTACGAGCAGTACTTC
TRBD1	.	TRBJ1-5	TRBV3-1/TRBV3-2	CASSDRVSQPQHF	TGTGCCAGCAGCGACAGGGTAAGTCAGCCCCAGCATTTT
TRBD1	once	TRBJ1-2	TRBV7-9	CASSLAMDRVGGYTF	TGTGCCAGCAGCTTAGCTATGGACAGGGTAGGTGGCTACACCTTC
.	once	TRBJ2-2	TRBV7-7	CASSPYTGELFF	TGTGCCAGCAGCCCGTACACCGGGGAGCTGTTTTTT